A selection of T cell receptor beta chains follows, all from one sample in a study of cytomegalovirus exposure and HLA in healthy donors. The assay was immunoSEQ multiplex PCR, and TCRdb's table has in-frame clones only and misses some. The data contain about 190,000 clones, over 60% of them singletons. The sample consisted of PBMCs. All receptors come from a man aged 30 to 45 in good health and CMV-seropositive. The CDR3 runs from the conserved cysteine through the conserved F or W. Each record gives: clone size, J gene, V gene, D gene, CDR3 DNA, CDR3 protein. D genes are given only for firm matches. Size tells how often a clone was seen (once, few, many) or the class of an expanded clone, and some rows leave it out.

clone size: NA
J gene: TRBJ1-2
V gene: TRBV7-8
D gene: NA
CDR3 DNA: TGTGCCAGCAGCTTAGGAGTAGCAGCGGGGGGCTACACCTTC
CDR3 protein: CASSLGVAAGGYTF

clone size: once
J gene: TRBJ2-7
V gene: TRBV4-3
D gene: NA
CDR3 DNA: TGCGCCAGCAGCAAAAATGAGGGGGACGAGCAGTACTTC
CDR3 protein: CASSKNEGDEQYF

clone size: NA
J gene: TRBJ1-1
V gene: TRBV4-2
D gene: NA
CDR3 DNA: TGTGCCAGCAGCCAATATATTGTGCTTGCGATGAACACTGAAGCTTTCTTT
CDR3 protein: CASSQYIVLAMNTEAFF

clone size: NA
J gene: TRBJ2-3
V gene: TRBV6-1
D gene: TRBD1
CDR3 DNA: TGTGCCGGAAGACCGGGACAGAGCACAGATACGCAGTATTTT
CDR3 protein: CAGRPGQSTDTQYF

clone size: NA
J gene: TRBJ2-7
V gene: TRBV6-5
D gene: NA
CDR3 DNA: TGTGCCAGCAGTTACTCGGGCAGGGGCTCCTACGAGCAGTACTTC
CDR3 protein: CASSYSGRGSYEQYF

clone size: once
J gene: TRBJ2-2
V gene: TRBV4-2
D gene: NA
CDR3 DNA: TGTGCCAGCAGCCAAGATTTACTAGGGGGGGCCGGGGAGCTGTTTTTT
CDR3 protein: CASSQDLLGGAGELFF

clone size: NA
J gene: TRBJ1-6
V gene: TRBV28
D gene: NA
CDR3 DNA: TGTGCCAGCAAACGGAACACAGATAATTCACCCCTCCACTTT
CDR3 protein: CASKRNTDNSPLHF

clone size: NA
J gene: TRBJ1-2
V gene: TRBV13
D gene: TRBD1
CDR3 DNA: TGTGCCAGCAGCTTACTACAGGGGAAGGATGGCTACACCTTC
CDR3 protein: CASSLLQGKDGYTF

clone size: NA
J gene: TRBJ1-2
V gene: TRBV14
D gene: NA
CDR3 DNA: TGTGCCAGCAGCCAAGGATGGGGAGAAGATGGCTACACCTTC
CDR3 protein: CASSQGWGEDGYTF

clone size: NA
J gene: TRBJ2-2
V gene: TRBV19
D gene: NA
CDR3 DNA: TGTGCCAGTAGTACGGACTTGACCGGGGAGCTGTTTTTT
CDR3 protein: CASSTDLTGELFF

clone size: NA
J gene: TRBJ2-7
V gene: TRBV7-8
D gene: NA
CDR3 DNA: TGTGCCAGCAGCTCGGACACCTCCTACGAGCAGTACTTC
CDR3 protein: CASSSDTSYEQYF

clone size: NA
J gene: TRBJ1-2
V gene: TRBV28
D gene: NA
CDR3 DNA: TGTGCCAGCAACCAAAAGGGGCGGGGATTCTATGGCTACACCTTC
CDR3 protein: CASNQKGRGFYGYTF

clone size: NA
J gene: TRBJ2-5
V gene: TRBV13
D gene: TRBD1
CDR3 DNA: TGTGCCAGCAGCACTAGGGACAGGGGGGGCTCGGAGACCCAGTACTTC
CDR3 protein: CASSTRDRGGSETQYF

clone size: NA
J gene: TRBJ2-7
V gene: TRBV5-1
D gene: TRBD2
CDR3 DNA: TGCGCCAGCGGCCCGACTAGCGGGAGCTACGAGCAGTACTTC
CDR3 protein: CASGPTSGSYEQYF

clone size: NA
J gene: TRBJ1-1
V gene: TRBV28
D gene: NA
CDR3 DNA: TGTGCCAGCAGTTTATTGGCAGGGTCGGGGGAACGAGCTTTCTTT
CDR3 protein: CASSLLAGSGERAFF

clone size: once
J gene: TRBJ2-5
V gene: TRBV7-9
D gene: TRBD1
CDR3 DNA: TGTGCCAGCAGCAACTGGGACAGTTCGACTCAAGAGACCCAGTACTTC
CDR3 protein: CASSNWDSSTQETQYF

clone size: once
J gene: TRBJ2-5
V gene: TRBV5-4
D gene: NA
CDR3 DNA: TGTGCCAGCGGTAGGGGCGGGGTTCCACGGAGTGAGACCCAGTACTTC
CDR3 protein: CASGRGGVPRSETQYF

clone size: NA
J gene: TRBJ2-4
V gene: TRBV4-2
D gene: NA
CDR3 DNA: TGTGCCAGCAGCCAAGCCGGGGAAGCCAAAAACATTCAGTACTTC
CDR3 protein: CASSQAGEAKNIQYF

clone size: NA
J gene: TRBJ1-1
V gene: TRBV28
D gene: NA
CDR3 DNA: TGTGCCAGCAGTTTATTGGTGAGGGGGTTGGAAGCTTTCTTT
CDR3 protein: CASSLLVRGLEAFF

clone size: NA
J gene: TRBJ2-7
V gene: TRBV4-1
D gene: TRBD2
CDR3 DNA: TGCGCCAGCAGCCTCGTCATGACTAGCGGGAGCGACTACGAGCAGTACTTC
CDR3 protein: CASSLVMTSGSDYEQYF